The 28 T cell receptor beta chains presented below share a single source sample, sequenced in a study of blood T cells in healthy people across ages. Using a J-beta primer mix together with a sample-barcoded 5' primer, a second PCR was run for roughly 6 to 12 cycles. TCRdb redid the calling of the 5' RACE reads with MiXCR, one entry per CDR3 protein. Here the sample spans a few hundred thousand distinct CDR3 sequences, approximately 51% being singletons. Sample: blood. These receptors came from a man aged 55 to 69 in good health.

A note on this clonotype: A read error may account for a junction end that differs from germline. The chain uses TRBV12-5 and TRBJ1-2; TRBD1 might be the D (6 bases). This CDR3 is built from 15 residues. CDR1 and CDR2 (germline): LGHNT, FRNRAP. DNA for the CDR3: TGTGCTAGTGGATGGGCAGGGGTGGGGAACTATGGCTGCACCTTC. Residues: CASGWAGVGNYGCTF.

This clonotype was found a few times. CDR3: CASSSRTALEAFF. The CDR3 nucleotides are TGTGCCAGCAGCTCGAGGACAGCCCTTGAAGCTTTCTTT. The chain couples TRBV7-2 to TRBJ1-1, with a tentative D call TRBD1 (6 bases). The germline CDR1 and CDR2 sequences are SGHTA and FQGNSA. There are 13 residues in the CDR3. Trimming stripped 4 bases from V and 7 bases from J, with 13 bases between.

This clonotype has only a few counts. The V and J genes are TRBV28 and TRBJ2-5; the D is unclear. The CDR3 contains 14 residues. Trimming stripped 3 bases from V and 2 bases from J, with 10 bases between. Germline values: CDR1 MDHEN, CDR2 SYDVKM. This chain's CDR3 is CASSFRVLQETQYF. The CDR3 DNA is TGTGCCAGCAGTTTTAGAGTGCTTCAAGAGACCCAGTACTTC.

The CDR3 sequence is CASSENTGMTEAFF. The CDR3 DNA sequence: TGTGCCAGCAGTGAAAACACAGGGATGACTGAAGCTTTCTTT. The chain links TRBV6-1 to TRBJ1-1; possible D gene TRBD1, 6 bases. The CDR3 covers 14 residues. Trimming pared 2 bases from V and 5 bases from J, leaving 12 bases between. Germline CDR1 is MNHNS and CDR2 is SASEGT.

This clonotype was recorded a few times. The chain joins TRBV20-1 to TRBJ2-7; a possible D gene is TRBD1 (6 bases). CDR1 is DFQATT, CDR2 SNEGSKA, per germline (reference sequence). CDR3 length: 14 amino acids. Trimming pared 2 bases from V and 5 bases from J, leaving 16 bases between. Here the CDR3 reads CSARRGDRPHEQYF. As DNA, the CDR3 is TGCAGTGCTAGAAGGGGCGACAGGCCCCACGAGCAGTACTTC.

This clonotype appeared a few times. The chain is built from TRBV20-1 and TRBJ2-7; the D gene could be TRBD1 or TRBD2 (5 bases each). V shed 0 bases and J shed 7 bases, with 19 bases lying between them. Germline-derived CDR1 and CDR2 are DFQATT and SNEGSKA (reference sequence). The CDR3 length is 15 residues. The DNA for the CDR3 is TGCAGTGCTAGAGATCACGCACAGGCCGAGCGGGAGCAGTACTTC. This codes for CSARDHAQAEREQYF.

There are a few counts of this clonotype. The chain recombines TRBV5-1 with TRBJ2-1; D might be TRBD1 or TRBD2, each matching 5 bases. The CDR3 spans 15 residues. The V and J ends lost 4 bases and 2 bases respectively, with 13 bases between them. CDR1 is SGHRS, CDR2 YFSETQ, per germline. The CDR3 DNA reads as TGCGCCAGCAGCGGCGGGCAGGGAACCTACAATGAGCAGTTCTTC. Its protein is CASSGGQGTYNEQFF.

Written as DNA, the CDR3 is TGTGCCAGCCACCCCACCGGCGCCGGGGAGCTGTTTTTT. Its translation: CASHPTGAGELFF. The chain joins TRBV6-1 to TRBJ2-2; D uncertain. The V end lost 8 bases, the J end lost 6 bases, and 13 bases lay between the germline ends. There are 13 residues in the CDR3. Germline V gene lookup returns CDR1 MNHNS and CDR2 SASEGT.

J is TRBJ2-7 and V is TRBV6-5, with 7 positions matching TRBD2. This CDR3 region has 15 residues. V lost 7 bases to trimming and J lost 0 bases; unmatched junction nucleotides: 9. Germline loops: CDR1 MNHEY, CDR2 SVGAGI. DNA for the CDR3: TGTGCCAGCATGTTACCAGCGGGGAGCTCCTACGAGCAGTACTTC. Translating gives CASMLPAGSSYEQYF.

Notes on this clonotype: One end of the junction fails to match germline, which may point to a read error. The chain is built from TRBV2 and TRBJ2-3; D uncertain. Germline lookup yields CDR1 SNHLY and CDR2 FYNNEI. This CDR3 region has 14 residues. CDR3 coding DNA: TGTGCCAGCAGGGCCAGGATGTCCACAGATACGCGGTATTTT. Amino acids: CASRARMSTDTRYF.

This clonotype was seen a single time. The chain joins TRBV23-1 to TRBJ2-2; no clear D gene. TRBV23-1 is classed as an ORF, of uncertain function. This CDR3 has 16 amino acids. With 2 bases removed from V and 2 bases from J, the gap between germline ends came to 12 bases. CDR3 DNA sequence: TGCGCCAGCAGTCAACTCGAGCATTCAAACACCGGGGAGCTGTTTTTT. Its protein product is CASSQLEHSNTGELFF.

V gene TRBV28 combines with J gene TRBJ2-1, with 16 bases lining up with TRBD2. With the DNA end fitting TRBJ2-7 better, the J assignment may be wrong. Per germline, CDR1 MDHEN and CDR2 SYDVKM. The CDR3 length is 16 residues. CDR3 nucleotides: TGTGCCAGCAGGGGACTAGCGGGAGGGCCCTACAATGAGCAGTACTTC. Its protein is CASRGLAGGPYNEQYF.

This chain connects TRBV20-1 to TRBJ1-2, with 9 bases that match TRBD1. The CDR3 totals 12 residues. V lost 6 bases, J lost 3 bases, and 2 bases stayed unmatched. In germline, CDR1 is DFQATT, CDR2 SNEGSKA (reference sequence). The DNA for the CDR3 is TGCAGTGCCGGGGACAGGGACTATGGCTACACCTTC. The encoded protein is CSAGDRDYGYTF.

The chain couples TRBV29-1 to TRBJ2-2, with 11 bases fitting TRBD2. V dropped 4 bases and J dropped 7; count of bases not matched to a gene: 11. The CDR3 runs to 16 residues. Germline V lookup: CDR1 SQVTM, CDR2 ANQGSEA. The CDR3: CSVGPTSGRGIGELFF. In nucleotides, the CDR3 is TGCAGCGTTGGCCCTACTAGCGGGAGAGGCATCGGGGAGCTGTTTTTT.

This clonotype was found a few times. This sequence joins TRBV5-1 and TRBJ2-7; 10 bases fit TRBD2. The V gene's germline CDR1 is SGHRS and CDR2 YFSETQ. V lost 0 bases and J lost 2; bases outside the gene matches: 11. There are 18 residues in the CDR3. The CDR3 nucleotides are TGCGCCAGCAGCTTGGCGGGGACTAGCGCCCTCCTAACCTACGAGCAGTACTTC. It translates to CASSLAGTSALLTYEQYF.

The gene calls are TRBV6-1 and TRBJ2-1, with 11 bases lining up with TRBD1. The CDR3 runs 16 residues. Germline V gene data show CDR1 as MNHNS and CDR2 as SASEGT. J gave up 4 bases and V 9 bases, and 11 bases lay outside the gene matches. In nucleotides, the CDR3 is TGTGCCAGTGGGACAGGGGGTGTCCTCCTTTACAATGAGCAGTTCTTC. This sequence encodes CASGTGGVLLYNEQFF.

This sequence joins TRBV6-4 and TRBJ1-2; TRBD1 matches at 7 bases. After removal of 0 bases from V and 4 bases from J, the junction contained 8 bases not matched to a gene. This CDR3 comprises 16 residues. CDR1 is MRHNA, CDR2 SNTAGT, per germline. The CDR3 DNA sequence: TGTGCCAGCAGTGACTCGCCGGGACAGCCCTCCTATGGCTACACCTTC. The encoded protein is CASSDSPGQPSYGYTF.

CDR3 residues: CASSLVGLAGVSYEQYF. CDR3 bases: TGTGCCAGCAGCTTAGTGGGACTAGCGGGCGTCTCCTACGAGCAGTACTTC. The chain uses TRBV13 and TRBJ2-7, with 12 nucleotides matching TRBD2. The length of the CDR3 is 17 residues. CDR1 is PRHDT, CDR2 FYEKMQ, per germline (reference sequence). The V gene end was trimmed by 1 base and the J gene end by 0 bases; junction bases not matched to a gene: 4.

The V gene is TRBV6-2 or TRBV6-3, the J gene TRBJ1-2; TRBD1 is a possible D gene (5 bases). V lost 3 bases to trimming and J lost 2 bases, with 16 bases between them. There are 16 residues in the CDR3. Germline assignment: CDR1 MNHEY and CDR2 SVGEGT. Here the CDR3 reads CASSYLDTPRNYGYTF. As DNA, the CDR3 is TGTGCCAGCAGTTATTTGGACACCCCACGGAACTATGGCTACACCTTC.

The chain links TRBV14 to TRBJ1-2, with no clear D. The ends were cut back, 0 bases at V and 8 bases at J, with 13 bases in the middle. The CDR3 runs to 14 residues. The germline CDR1 and CDR2 sequences are SGHDN and FVKESK. The CDR3 is CASSQETTLGGYTF. In nucleotides, the CDR3 is TGTGCCAGCAGCCAAGAGACAACACTGGGGGGCTACACCTTC. The full variable domain, its missing parts supplied by reference TRBV14 and TRBJ1-2, is EAGVTQFPSHSVIEKGQTVTLRCDPISGHDNLYWYRRVMGKEIKFLLHFVKESKQDESGMPNNRFLAERTGGTYSTLKVQPAELEDSGVYFCASSQETTLGGYTFGSGTRLTVV.

This clonotype was detected many times. This chain joins TRBV4-2 and TRBJ2-7; TRBD2 agrees at 7 bases. The V and J ends lost 0 bases and 1 base, in that order; junction bases with no gene match: 9. The CDR3 totals 17 residues. Germline assignment: CDR1 LGHNA and CDR2 YNFKEQ. The CDR3 DNA reads TGTGCCAGCAGCCAAGATCCGGCCAGAGCGGGGTCCTACGAGCAGTACTTC. This encodes CASSQDPARAGSYEQYF.

This clonotype was detected once. This chain connects TRBV28 to TRBJ1-5; unclear D gene. CDR1 is MDHEN and CDR2 is SYDVKM in the germline V gene. Trimming shortened V by 1 base and J by 1 base, and 14 bases separated the two germline ends. The CDR3 contains 17 residues. CDR3 protein: CASSLSLGERSNQPQHF. The CDR3 DNA is TGTGCCAGCAGTTTATCTCTCGGGGAGAGGAGCAATCAGCCCCAGCATTTT. Combining the CDR3 with reference TRBV28 and TRBJ1-5 gives the whole variable domain DVKVTQSSRYLVKRTGEKVFLECVQDMDHENMFWYRQDPGLGLRLIYFSYDVKMKEKGDIPEGYSVSREKKERFSLILESASTNQTSMYLCASSLSLGERSNQPQHFGDGTRLSIL.

The J gene is TRBJ1-1, the V gene TRBV12-3 or TRBV12-4; a possible D gene is TRBD1 (6 bases). Trimming removed 2 bases at V and 1 base at J, with 11 bases between. There are 15 residues in the CDR3. DNA for the CDR3: TGTGCCAGCAGTTTAAGGGGGTGGCAGAACACTGAAGCTTTCTTT. Translating gives CASSLRGWQNTEAFF.

The J gene is TRBJ2-3, the V gene TRBV21-1; no DNA check was done on the table's D call, TRBD2. TRBV21-1 corresponds to a pseudogene. The CDR3 consists of 24 residues. As DNA, the CDR3 is TGTGCCAGCAGCGCTCGCCGTCTGGGACTAGGGGCCCCGCTAGCGGGGGGCCTCACAGATACGCAGTATTTT. As protein: CASSARRLGLGAPLAGGLTDTQYF.

The chain combines TRBV5-1 with TRBJ2-5; 8 bases align to TRBD2. Germline V gene lookup returns CDR1 SGHRS and CDR2 YFSETQ. The junction had 2 bases not matched to a gene; V was cut back by 3 bases and J by 1 base. The CDR3 extends over 14 amino acids. CDR3 loop: CASSWTSLQETQYF. Written as DNA, the CDR3 is TGCGCCAGCAGCTGGACTAGCCTCCAAGAGACCCAGTACTTC.

The rearrangement joins TRBV9 to TRBJ2-3; D gene uncertain. CDR1 SGDLS and CDR2 YYNGEE come from the germline V gene. CDR3 size: 15 residues. Trimming cost V 0 bases and J 0 bases, with 8 bases left between them. CDR3 coding DNA: TGTGCCAGCAGCGTAGCCGCGACTAGCACAGATACGCAGTATTTT. Translation: CASSVAATSTDTQYF.

This clonotype has only one observation. The chain joins TRBV6-1 to TRBJ1-2; D not certain. The CDR3 covers 15 residues. V lost 4 bases and J lost 4, with 16 bases in between. Germline CDR1 MNHNS, CDR2 SASEGT. This chain's CDR3 is CASSAGLTPGYGYTF. For the CDR3, the DNA is TGTGCCAGCAGTGCCGGACTGACACCCGGCTATGGCTACACCTTC.

Comments on this clonotype: One end of the junction is discordant with germline, which a read error may explain. The chain is built from TRBV5-1 and TRBJ2-7; 8 positions agree with TRBD1. Germline loops: CDR1 SGHRS, CDR2 YFSETQ. The CDR3 spans 15 residues. The CDR3 region has the DNA TGCGCCGGCAGCTCGGTGCCGGGACAGGTCTCCGAGCAGTACTTC. Encoded protein: CAGSSVPGQVSEQYF. The full variable domain, rest sourced from reference TRBV5-1 and TRBJ2-7, is KAGVTQTPRYLIKTRGQQVTLSCSPISGHRSVSWYQQTPGQGLQFLFEYFSETQRNKGNFPGRFSGRQFSNSRSEMNVSTLELGDSALYLCAGSSVPGQVSEQYFGPGTRLTVT.